This TCR beta chain was profiled in a study of blood T cell repertoires in COVID-19. On the study more broadly: The United States, Italy and Spain supplied acute and convalescent COVID-19 samples.

Original data processing: Amplified reference gene primers provided the basis for estimating nucleated cell counts. Profiling relied on immunoSEQ multiplex PCR, and the TCRdb table lists in-frame clones only, not all of them. The V and J calls and clone size were taken over from that table, and D and trimming were inferred from the DNA. The sample yields under 450,000 clones, less than 90% seen once. With 4 bases removed from V and 6 bases from J, the gap between germline ends came to 11 bases. Germline V CDR1 and CDR2: SGHTS, YDEGEE. The CDR3 length is 13 residues. The receptor was isolated from a woman aged 55-69 years with COVID-19, enrolled during active disease. The V call is TRBV5-8, the J call TRBJ2-1; perhaps TRBD2 as D (6 bases). Material for sequencing was peripheral blood. DNA of the CDR3: TGTGCCAGCAGCACGGGACTTACCAATGAGCAGTTCTTC. This encodes CASSTGLTNEQFF.